A selection of T cell receptor beta chains follows, all from one sample in a study of OX40 agonist ivuxolimab in advanced cancers. Sequenced by immunoSEQ multiplex PCR; TCRdb stores in-frame clones only, minus some. Counted here are 65,000 to 80,000 clones, around nine tenths occurring once; the ten biggest clones make up roughly 0.79%. This specimen consisted of CD4+ or CD8+ T cells sorted from blood, obtained in a trial of the OX40 agonist ivuxolimab. Receptors were obtained from an adult with an advanced solid tumor such as melanoma, head and neck, liver or kidney cancer. Both conserved end residues are part of each CDR3. D genes are given only for firm matches. The size of a clone is reported for some rows only, either as once, few or many, or as a class for expanded clones.

D gene	J gene	V gene	clone size	CDR3 DNA	CDR3 protein
-	TRBJ2-2	TRBV7-3	-	TGTGCCAGCAGCTTATTGAAGCCAGGGAGAGACACCGGGGAGCTGTTTTTT	CASSLLKPGRDTGELFF
TRBD2	TRBJ2-5	TRBV18	-	TGTGCCAGCTCACCACCGGGGACTAGCGGGATTGAGGGAGAGACCCAGTACTTC	CASSPPGTSGIEGETQYF
-	TRBJ1-5	TRBV30	once	TGTGCCTGGAGTAGAGGGGGAACTCAGCCCCAGCATTTT	CAWSRGGTQPQHF
-	TRBJ1-6	TRBV27	-	TGTGCCAGCAGTTTTACCCCAGGGGTCAATAATTCACCCCTCCACTTT	CASSFTPGVNNSPLHF
TRBD1	TRBJ2-5	TRBV12-5	-	TGTGCTAGTGGTTTGGGGGGACAGTCGGGTGAGACCCAGTACTTC	CASGLGGQSGETQYF
-	TRBJ1-5	TRBV28	-	TGTGCCAGCAGCTTAGCCCCGGGACTAGGTCAGCCCCAGCATTTT	CASSLAPGLGQPQHF
TRBD1	TRBJ1-1	TRBV20-1	-	TGCAGTGCTAGGGACAGGGAGGTGGCTTTCTTT	CSARDREVAFF
TRBD1	TRBJ2-7	TRBV30	-	TGTGCCTGGTCCCGGGACAGGGGGCGATACGAGCAGTACTTC	CAWSRDRGRYEQYF
-	TRBJ1-4	TRBV6-1	-	TGTGCCAGCAGTGTAGGGGAAGCAAAACTGTTTTTT	CASSVGEAKLFF
TRBD2	TRBJ2-1	TRBV7-9	-	TGTGCCAGCAGCATTAGCGGGGGGGCCCACAATGAGCAGTTCTTC	CASSISGGAHNEQFF
-	TRBJ2-7	TRBV21-1	-	TGTGCCAGCCGAGGTGCAGTGGAACGGTCCTACGAGCAGTACTTC	CASRGAVERSYEQYF
TRBD2	TRBJ2-5	TRBV10-3	-	TGTGCCATCAGTGGACCCAACATCTTCGGTAGCGGGAGGGAGACCCAGTACTTC	CAISGPNIFGSGRETQYF
-	TRBJ1-1	TRBV18	-	TGTGCCAGCTCACTTCTCCAGGTGGAGAACACTGAAGCTTTCTTT	CASSLLQVENTEAFF
TRBD1	TRBJ1-1	TRBV7-3	-	TGTGCCAGCAGCAGAGACAGGGAGAGGGAAGCTTTCTTT	CASSRDREREAFF